What follows is one T cell receptor (beta chain) and its context. As yet, its antigen is unknown. The data derive from a study of blood T cells in healthy people across ages. Germline values: CDR1 SNHLY, CDR2 FYNNEI. The CDR3 sequence is 15 residues long. V was pared by 5 bases and J by 8 bases, with 10 bases of the junction left unmatched. Study observations and caveats: There were more naive CD4+ cells and higher diversity in long-lived donors than in aged donors. Nothing was known about donor CMV status, and this possibly confounded expanded clonotype changes.

A second PCR, run for roughly 7 to 11 cycles, used a sample-barcoded 5' primer plus a J-beta primer mix. Template switching added a 12-random-nucleotide identifier to every cDNA molecule. From the 5' RACE reads, TCRdb called clonotypes with MiXCR, one entry per CDR3 protein. The profile covers around 900,000 distinct CDR3 sequences, with 25% to 30% appearing a single time and 15% to 20% taken by the ten largest. This sequence joins TRBV2 and TRBJ2-1; 9 nucleotides agree with TRBD2. The sequence was obtained from an elderly woman in good health. What was sequenced was blood. As DNA, the CDR3 is TGTGCCAGCAGTAAGCCTAGCGGGGAGAGGGATGAGCAGTTCTTC. The encoded protein is CASSKPSGERDEQFF.